The 22 T cell receptor beta chains below come from one sample, sequenced in a study of blood T cell repertoires in COVID-19. Data came from immunoSEQ multiplex PCR; TCRdb stores just in-frame clones and leaves some out. The sample contains over 10,000 clones, approximately 88% of which appear only once. Sequencing was done on a sample of peripheral blood. These receptor sequences come from a human donor in a cohort sampled during active COVID-19.

J is TRBJ1-1 and V is TRBV6-2 or TRBV6-3; a possible D gene is TRBD1 (5 bases). The CDR3 covers 15 residues. Germline CDR1 MNHEY, CDR2 SVGEGT. The germline V and J ends were trimmed by 2 bases and 8 bases, with 18 bases remaining between them. The CDR3 region has the DNA TGTGCCAGCAGTTACACGGACACTATAGGAAGGGAAGCTTTCTTT. Translated, it gives CASSYTDTIGREAFF.

This chain uses TRBV7-2 with TRBJ2-5; 9 bases are shared with TRBD1. Germline V gene lookup returns CDR1 SGHTA and CDR2 FQGNSA. This CDR3 is 15 amino acids long. The V segment lost 5 bases and the J segment 5 bases; nucleotides outside the gene matches: 9. CDR3 residues: CASSIRRQGVETQYF. The CDR3 DNA sequence: TGTGCCAGCAGCATCCGTAGACAGGGGGTGGAGACCCAGTACTTC.

The V gene is TRBV13, the J gene TRBJ2-3; no clear D. The V gene's germline CDR1 is PRHDT and CDR2 FYEKMQ (reference sequence). There are 12 residues in the CDR3. Trimming cost V 2 bases and J 3 bases, with 3 bases left between them. The CDR3 region is CASSLQTDTQYF. The DNA for the CDR3 is TGTGCCAGCAGCTTACAAACAGATACGCAGTATTTT.

The chain is built from TRBV28 and TRBJ1-4; 9 bases are shared with TRBD1. The CDR3 loop spans 14 amino acids. V gave up 6 bases and J gave up 3 bases; unmatched junction bases: 2. Germline V gene lookup returns CDR1 MDHEN and CDR2 SYDVKM. CDR3 in amino acids: CASRGQGSNEKLFF. As DNA, the CDR3 is TGTGCCAGCAGAGGACAGGGGTCTAATGAAAAACTGTTTTTT.

The rearrangement joins TRBV5-4 to TRBJ2-2, with 7 nucleotides matching TRBD2. This CDR3 comprises 14 residues. The J segment lost 9 bases and the V segment lost 3 bases, leaving 8 bases of the junction unmatched. CDR1 and CDR2 from the germline V gene are SGHNT and YYREEE (reference sequence). CDR3 coding DNA: TGTGCCAGCAGCTACCTCGGACTAGAAAGGGAGCTGTTTTTT. Its protein product is CASSYLGLERELFF.

The chain links TRBV7-8 to TRBJ1-1; 7 bases align to TRBD1. The CDR3 extends over 13 amino acids. V trimming: 5 bases; J trimming: 4 bases; junction bases outside the gene matches: 4. Germline assignment: CDR1 SGHVS and CDR2 FQNEAQ. For the CDR3, the DNA is TGTGCCAGCAGCACAAACAGGGGCACTGAAGCTTTCTTT. It encodes CASSTNRGTEAFF.

This CDR3 is CASSQETSAPGETQYF. CDR3 DNA: TGTGCCAGCAGCCAAGAGACTAGCGCTCCCGGGGAGACCCAGTACTTC. This chain links TRBV4-2 with TRBJ2-5, with 8 bases identical to TRBD2. Germline V gene data show CDR1 as LGHNA and CDR2 as YNFKEQ. Losses at the gene ends were 0 bases for V and 5 bases for J; bases not matched to a gene: 8. This CDR3 is 16 amino acids long.

This chain uses TRBV5-1 with TRBJ2-7, with D tentatively TRBD1 (5 bases). Germline assignment: CDR1 SGHRS and CDR2 YFSETQ. Deletions cut 4 bases from V and 6 bases from J, with 14 bases between. The CDR3 totals 13 residues. The CDR3 DNA is TGCGCCAGCAGCCAGACAGTTGTGAGCGAGCAGTACTTC. Translating gives CASSQTVVSEQYF.

This clone appeared once. This chain connects TRBV6-6 to TRBJ2-2; 7 bases align to TRBD1. V shed 5 bases and J 1 base; nucleotides not matched to a gene: 31. The CDR3 is made up of 24 amino acids. The germline V gene has CDR1 MNHNY and CDR2 SVGAGI (reference sequence). CDR3 residues: CASSQLFDGWTPPLNRGNTGELFF. CDR3 in DNA: TGTGCCAGCAGTCAACTGTTCGATGGTTGGACACCCCCACTTAACAGGGGGAACACCGGGGAGCTGTTTTTT.

The J gene is TRBJ2-6, the V gene TRBV15; D gene unclear. CDR3 length: 14 amino acids. Trimming took off 2 bases at V and 2 bases at J, with 4 bases between the two ends. CDR1 and CDR2 (germline): LNHNV, YYDKDF (reference sequence). The CDR3: CATSRPTGANVLTF. The DNA of the CDR3 is TGTGCCACCAGCAGACCTACTGGGGCCAACGTCCTGACTTTC.

This rearrangement joins TRBV7-9 to TRBJ2-7, with D perhaps TRBD2 (5 bases). The V end was cut by 1 base, the J end by 7 bases, with 8 bases between. The CDR3 totals 12 residues. Per germline, CDR1 SEHNR and CDR2 FQNEAQ (reference sequence). This CDR3 reads CASSLGAEEQYF. As DNA, the CDR3 is TGTGCCAGCAGCTTAGGAGCGGAAGAGCAGTACTTC.

J is TRBJ2-1 and V is TRBV7-3; D might be TRBD2 (5 bases). Trimming removed 5 bases from V and 6 bases from J, with 14 bases in between. This CDR3 region has 14 residues. Germline V gene data show CDR1 as SGHTA and CDR2 as FQGTGA. The CDR3 sequence: CASSAGGSGNEQFF. CDR3 bases: TGTGCCAGCAGCGCCGGTGGGAGCGGCAATGAGCAGTTCTTC.

V and J are TRBV30 and TRBJ1-6; 8 nucleotides agree with TRBD1. Germline CDR1 is GTSNPN and CDR2 is SVGIG (reference sequence). With 4 bases clipped from V and 5 bases from J, the junction kept 4 bases outside the gene matches. The CDR3 is made up of 14 amino acids. The chain's CDR3 is CAWNQGAHNSPLHF. The CDR3 DNA sequence: TGTGCCTGGAATCAGGGGGCCCATAATTCACCCCTCCACTTT. The complete variable domain, with remaining parts taken from reference TRBV30 and TRBJ1-6, reads SQTIHQWPATLVQPVGSPLSLECTVEGTSNPNLYWYRQAAGRGLQLLFYSVGIGQISSEVPQNLSASRPQDRQFILSSKKLLLSDSGFYLCAWNQGAHNSPLHFGNGTRLTVT.

The rearrangement joins TRBV28 to TRBJ2-7; D not certain. Germline CDR1 and CDR2: MDHEN and SYDVKM. The CDR3 spans 15 residues. V shed 2 bases and J shed 0 bases, with 11 bases lying between them. As DNA, the CDR3 is TGTGCCAGCAGTTTAGCGGCGGCAAACTCCTACGAGCAGTACTTC. Translating it yields CASSLAAANSYEQYF. Supplemented by reference TRBV28 and TRBJ2-7, the full variable domain reads DVKVTQSSRYLVKRTGEKVFLECVQDMDHENMFWYRQDPGLGLRLIYFSYDVKMKEKGDIPEGYSVSREKKERFSLILESASTNQTSMYLCASSLAAANSYEQYFGPGTRLTVT.

The chain uses TRBV14 and TRBJ2-7, with 14 bases that match TRBD2. The germline V gene encodes CDR1 SGHDN and CDR2 FVKESK. This CDR3 has 16 residues. J was trimmed by 1 base and V by 5 bases; bases with no gene match: 4. The CDR3 nucleotides are TGTGCCAGCAGCGGACTAGCGGGAGGAGGTTCCTACGAGCAGTACTTC. Its protein is CASSGLAGGGSYEQYF.

This chain uses TRBV6-5 with TRBJ2-1, with D tentatively TRBD2 (6 bases). V shed 8 bases and J shed 2 bases, with 13 bases lying between them. The CDR3 has 14 residues. Germline V gene sequence: CDR1 MNHEY, CDR2 SVGAGI. The DNA for the CDR3 is TGTGCCAGCGGGGAGACTAGAACCTACAATGAGCAGTTCTTC. Translation gives CASGETRTYNEQFF.

This clone was found a few times. V usage is TRBV5-4 and J usage is TRBJ1-1, with D possibly TRBD1 on 5 matching bases. V shed 4 bases and J shed 5 bases, with 18 bases lying between them. CDR1 and CDR2 from the germline V gene are SGHNT and YYREEE (reference sequence). This CDR3 contains 15 residues. The CDR3 sequence is CASSASREGRTEAFF. CDR3 DNA: TGTGCCAGCAGCGCCTCGAGGGAGGGGAGGACTGAAGCTTTCTTT.

The genes are TRBV7-9 and TRBJ2-1; 11 positions match TRBD2. Losses at the gene ends were 5 bases for V and 1 base for J; bases not matched to a gene: 10. This CDR3 comprises 18 residues. Germline V CDR1 and CDR2: SEHNR, FQNEAQ (reference sequence). DNA for the CDR3: TGTGCCAGCAGCGTGACTAGCGGGGACCTGATGTCCTACAATGAGCAGTTCTTC. It specifies CASSVTSGDLMSYNEQFF.

The chain is built from TRBV6-5 and TRBJ2-3; D might be TRBD1 (7 bases). In germline, CDR1 is MNHEY, CDR2 SVGAGI. This CDR3 is built from 14 residues. The ends were cut back, 6 bases at V and 0 bases at J, with 10 bases in the middle. As DNA, the CDR3 is TGTGCCAGCAGGACAGGGACTAGCACAGATACGCAGTATTTT. It encodes CASRTGTSTDTQYF.

The chain employs TRBV29-1 and TRBJ2-1, with D maybe TRBD2 (6 bases). Looked up from germline, CDR1 is SQVTM and CDR2 is ANQGSEA. The CDR3 length is 15 residues. Trimming took off 4 bases at V and 6 bases at J, with 19 bases between the two ends. CDR3 in amino acids: CSVAVRWEVSNEQFF. The DNA of the CDR3 is TGCAGCGTTGCGGTCCGGTGGGAGGTCTCCAATGAGCAGTTCTTC.

The chain employs TRBV6-5 and TRBJ2-7, with D tentatively TRBD1 (5 bases). CDR3 size: 14 residues. Trimming took off 6 bases at V and 3 bases at J, with 15 bases between the two ends. Germline values: CDR1 MNHEY, CDR2 SVGAGI. The CDR3 sequence is CASRDTDQGYEQYF. The CDR3 coding sequence is TGTGCCAGCAGAGACACCGACCAGGGCTACGAGCAGTACTTC.

The chain employs TRBV11-3 and TRBJ2-3, with D tentatively TRBD1 (5 bases). Germline V lookup: CDR1 SGHNT, CDR2 YENEEA. Trimming left V 5 bases short and J 6 bases short, with 12 bases between. CDR3 length: 13 residues. CDR3 DNA sequence: TGTGCCAGCAGCCGGTTACAGGCCGATACGCAGTATTTT. Translated: CASSRLQADTQYF.